The 28 T cell receptor beta chains below all came from one sample that was sequenced in a study of blood T cell repertoires in COVID-19. The method was immunoSEQ multiplex PCR; TCRdb's version includes in-frame clones alone and lacks a portion of them. The sample consists of approximately 480,000 clones, approximately 90% of them appearing once. Sequencing input: PBMCs or T cells enriched from blood (not recorded which). The source of these receptors is a woman aged 18-29 years who had recovered from COVID-19.

The chain carries TRBV7-2 and TRBJ2-3, with TRBD2 matching over 8 bases. The CDR3 runs 15 residues. CDR1 and CDR2 from the germline V gene are SGHTA and FQGNSA. J was trimmed by 2 bases and V by 3 bases; bases with no gene match: 4. The CDR3 reads CASSFSGDLTDTQYF. CDR3 DNA: TGTGCCAGCAGCTTTAGCGGGGACCTCACAGATACGCAGTATTTT. The variable domain in full, completed from reference TRBV7-2 and TRBJ2-3, reads GAGVSQSPSNKVTEKGKDVELRCDPISGHTALYWYRQSLGQGLEFLIYFQGNSAPDKSGLPSDRFSAERTGGSVSTLTIQRTQQEDSAVYLCASSFSGDLTDTQYFGPGTRLTVL.

The V gene is TRBV19, the J gene TRBJ1-5; unclear D gene. V was clipped by 9 bases and J by 1 base, with 28 bases between them. Germline CDR1 and CDR2: LNHDA and SQIVND (reference sequence). This CDR3 is 19 amino acids long. The CDR3 spells CASSRGRTRALESNQPQHF. For the CDR3, the DNA is TGTGCCAGCTCCCGAGGGCGAACTCGGGCGTTGGAGAGCAATCAGCCCCAGCATTTT.

CDR3 sequence (DNA): TGTGCCAGCTCACTAGCGGGGGGTCACAATGAGCAGTTCTTC. It is translated as CASSLAGGHNEQFF. The chain couples TRBV18 to TRBJ2-1; 10 bases align to TRBD2. CDR1 KGHSH and CDR2 LQKENI come from the germline V gene. Trimming removed 4 bases from V and 5 bases from J; junction bases left unmatched: 2. The CDR3 loop spans 14 amino acids.

This clone came up a few times. The chain is built from TRBV9 and TRBJ1-1, with TRBD1 as a possible D gene (5 bases). CDR1 SGDLS and CDR2 YYNGEE come from the germline V gene. Trimming cost V 4 bases and J 1 base, with 11 bases left between them. The CDR3 has 14 residues. CDR3 amino acids: CASSQTASNTEAFF. CDR3 in DNA: TGTGCCAGCAGCCAGACAGCCTCGAACACTGAAGCTTTCTTT.

The chain combines TRBV5-1 with TRBJ1-1; the D is unclear. Trimming stripped 0 bases from V and 1 base from J, with 10 bases between. CDR1 is SGHRS, CDR2 YFSETQ, per germline. This CDR3 comprises 15 residues. The CDR3 nucleotides are TGCGCCAGCAGCTTGGAGCCGTATTGGAACACTGAAGCTTTCTTT. Translation gives CASSLEPYWNTEAFF.

A remark on this clone: At the DNA level, this CDR3 is encoded by other sequences in the same sample as well. The chain combines TRBV12-3 or TRBV12-4 with TRBJ1-1; perhaps TRBD1 as D (5 bases). V was clipped by 3 bases and J by 1 base, with 6 bases between them. The CDR3 extends over 13 amino acids. In DNA form, the CDR3 reads TGTGCCAGCAGTTTTCAGGGGAACACTGAAGCTTTCTTT. Its protein is CASSFQGNTEAFF.

The V call is TRBV11-3, the J call TRBJ2-2; a possible D gene is TRBD2 (6 bases). The V and J ends lost 5 bases and 5 bases respectively, with 12 bases between them. The CDR3 loop spans 14 amino acids. Per germline, CDR1 SGHNT and CDR2 YENEEA. The CDR3 spells CASSLGTATGELFF. CDR3 DNA sequence: TGTGCCAGCAGCCTCGGGACTGCAACCGGGGAGCTGTTTTTT.

The chain recombines TRBV6-5 with TRBJ1-2; TRBD1 agrees at 7 bases. Trimming took 2 bases from V and 3 from J; bases not matched to a gene: 3. Germline V CDR1 and CDR2: MNHEY, SVGAGI. The CDR3 has 14 residues. CDR3 sequence reads: CASSYRTGDYGYTF. For the CDR3, the DNA is TGTGCCAGCAGTTACCGAACAGGGGACTATGGCTACACCTTC.

This clone was seen only once. The CDR3 DNA reads TGTGCCAGCACCCTGACTAGCGGGGGCCACGAGCAGTTCTTC. This sequence encodes CASTLTSGGHEQFF. This chain connects TRBV6-4 to TRBJ2-1; TRBD2 agrees at 12 bases. Losses at the gene ends were 7 bases for V and 10 bases for J; bases not matched to a gene: 8. Germline CDR1 is MRHNA and CDR2 is SNTAGT. The CDR3 is 14 amino acids.

In this sample, this clone turned up once. The chain couples TRBV5-4 to TRBJ2-5; D unclear. The CDR3 totals 11 residues. CDR1 and CDR2 from the germline V gene are SGHNT and YYREEE (reference sequence). Trimming removed 0 bases at V and 5 bases at J, with 2 bases between. The CDR3 sequence is CASSLAETQYF. The CDR3 region has the DNA TGTGCCAGCAGCTTGGCGGAGACCCAGTACTTC.

The chain is built from TRBV6-6 and TRBJ1-5; no reliable D call. The germline V gene encodes CDR1 MNHNY and CDR2 SVGAGI (reference sequence). With 6 bases removed from V and 5 bases from J, the gap between germline ends came to 11 bases. This CDR3 is built from 13 residues. The CDR3 coding sequence is TGTGCCAGCAGCCTTACTAGAGATCAGCCCCAGCATTTT. Amino acids: CASSLTRDQPQHF.

The chain carries TRBV4-1 and TRBJ1-1; tentatively, D is TRBD1 (6 bases). Germline-derived CDR1 and CDR2 are MGHRA and YSYEKL. The CDR3 runs 16 residues. V was shortened by 1 base and J by 3 bases, with 15 bases between the two germline ends. The CDR3 spells CASSQGRGVIDTEAFF. The CDR3 nucleotides read TGCGCCAGCAGCCAAGGCAGGGGTGTGATAGACACTGAAGCTTTCTTT.

V and J are TRBV4-1 and TRBJ2-5; a weak D match, TRBD2 (5 bases). Germline values: CDR1 MGHRA, CDR2 YSYEKL. The CDR3 runs to 16 residues. With 0 bases removed from V and 5 bases from J, the gap between germline ends came to 16 bases. The CDR3 DNA reads as TGCGCCAGCAGCCAAGATCGGAGATACACGGGGGAGACCCAGTACTTC. As protein: CASSQDRRYTGETQYF.

A note on this clone: This sample includes further DNA sequences coding for the same CDR3. This chain joins TRBV5-1 and TRBJ2-5, with TRBD2 as a possible D gene (5 bases). The V end lost 0 bases, the J end lost 4 bases, and 10 bases lay between the germline ends. Germline CDR1 reads SGHRS; CDR2 reads YFSETQ. This CDR3 comprises 14 residues. CDR3 region: CASSLGLLTETQYF. Here the CDR3 DNA reads TGCGCCAGCAGCTTGGGACTACTTACAGAGACCCAGTACTTC. Full variable domain (remainder filled in from reference TRBV5-1 and TRBJ2-5): KAGVTQTPRYLIKTRGQQVTLSCSPISGHRSVSWYQQTPGQGLQFLFEYFSETQRNKGNFPGRFSGRQFSNSRSEMNVSTLELGDSALYLCASSLGLLTETQYFGPGTRLLVL.

This clone appeared a single time. The gene calls are TRBV28 and TRBJ2-5, with no clear D. This CDR3 is built from 14 residues. Trimming removed 6 bases from V and 4 bases from J, with 15 bases in between. Germline CDR1 is MDHEN and CDR2 is SYDVKM. DNA of the CDR3: TGTGCCAGCAGGTCACAGTTAACCCCAGAGACCCAGTACTTC. Its translation is CASRSQLTPETQYF.

The genes are TRBV5-1 and TRBJ1-5, with TRBD1 matching over 7 bases. The CDR3 sequence is 14 residues long. V shed 3 bases, J shed 9 bases, and the junction held 9 bases outside the gene matches. Germline CDR1 is SGHRS and CDR2 is YFSETQ. The CDR3 here is CASSSEQGSGPQHF. DNA for the CDR3: TGCGCCAGCAGCTCCGAACAGGGGTCTGGGCCCCAGCATTTT. Using reference TRBV5-1 and TRBJ1-5 for the parts outside the CDR3, the full variable domain is KAGVTQTPRYLIKTRGQQVTLSCSPISGHRSVSWYQQTPGQGLQFLFEYFSETQRNKGNFPGRFSGRQFSNSRSEMNVSTLELGDSALYLCASSSEQGSGPQHFGDGTRLSIL.

The gene calls are TRBV20-1 and TRBJ2-7; D is possibly TRBD2 (5 bases). This CDR3 spans 14 amino acids. CDR1 is DFQATT and CDR2 is SNEGSKA in the germline V gene (reference sequence). With 3 bases removed from V and 0 bases from J, the gap between germline ends came to 12 bases. This chain's CDR3 is CSASSTGSSYEQYF. The CDR3 nucleotides are TGCAGTGCTAGTTCTACGGGAAGCTCCTACGAGCAGTACTTC.

The gene calls are TRBV15 and TRBJ1-4; 7 bases match TRBD1. The CDR3 sequence is 16 residues long. Germline CDR1 LNHNV, CDR2 YYDKDF (reference sequence). J was trimmed by 8 bases and V by 0 bases; bases with no gene match: 9. The CDR3 coding sequence is TGTGCCACCAGCAGAGATTTGGCAGGGGGACGGGAAAAACTGTTTTTT. Its protein is CATSRDLAGGREKLFF.

The chain joins TRBV28 to TRBJ1-3; TRBD1 matches at 8 bases. V dropped 11 bases and J dropped 3; count of bases not matched to a gene: 12. This CDR3 region has 15 residues. Germline loops: CDR1 MDHEN, CDR2 SYDVKM. The CDR3 reads CAVRGQGAIGNTIYF. In DNA form, the CDR3 reads TGTGCCGTACGAGGCCAGGGGGCGATTGGAAACACCATATATTTT.

This clone came up once. This chain connects TRBV7-8 to TRBJ2-3, with a tentative D call TRBD1 (6 bases). The V gene lost 4 bases and the J gene lost 1 base, with 15 bases spanning the gap. Germline V gives CDR1 SGHVS, CDR2 FQNEAQ. The CDR3 length is 16 residues. The CDR3 loop reads CASSWRTARGTDTQYF. As DNA, the CDR3 is TGTGCCAGCAGCTGGAGGACAGCCCGGGGCACAGATACGCAGTATTTT.

The chain carries TRBV6-1 and TRBJ1-1; 8 bases are shared with TRBD1. Germline trimming cut 0 bases from V and 11 bases from J; bases unmatched to any gene: 11. Per germline, CDR1 MNHNS and CDR2 SASEGT. This CDR3 region has 15 residues. Written as DNA, the CDR3 is TGTGCCAGCAGTGAAGCGCTCGGCGGACAGGGTCGTGCTTTCTTT. It yields the protein CASSEALGGQGRAFF.

The chain is built from TRBV3-1 (or the pseudogene TRBV3-2) and TRBJ2-5, with a weak D call TRBD1 (5 bases). The V end lost 1 base, the J end lost 5 bases, and 11 bases lay between the germline ends. This CDR3 is built from 14 residues. CDR1 is LGHDT, CDR2 YNNKEL, per germline (reference sequence). The CDR3 loop is CASSQAIRDETQYF. The CDR3 DNA reads as TGTGCCAGCAGCCAAGCGATCAGGGATGAGACCCAGTACTTC.

The chain uses TRBV2 and TRBJ1-1; TRBD1 matches 7 bases. The CDR3 is made up of 18 amino acids. Germline lookup yields CDR1 SNHLY and CDR2 FYNNEI. With 5 bases clipped from V and 5 bases from J, the junction kept 20 bases outside the gene matches. The chain's CDR3 is CASSRRPTGAGWWTEAFF. As DNA, the CDR3 is TGTGCCAGCAGTCGCCGCCCAACAGGGGCGGGCTGGTGGACTGAAGCTTTCTTT.

The chain is built from TRBV3-1 (or the pseudogene TRBV3-2) and TRBJ1-1; D remains unclear. V shed 1 base and J shed 0 bases, with 3 bases lying between them. This CDR3 is built from 13 residues. Germline V gene data show CDR1 as LGHDT and CDR2 as YNNKEL (reference sequence). The CDR3 bases are TGTGCCAGCAGCCAAGTTATGAACACTGAAGCTTTCTTT. This gives the protein CASSQVMNTEAFF.

This chain connects TRBV4-1 to TRBJ1-1; a possible D gene is TRBD1 (6 bases). Germline CDR1 reads MGHRA; CDR2 reads YSYEKL. The CDR3 spans 14 residues. Deletions cut 6 bases from V and 7 bases from J, with 18 bases between. This CDR3 reads CASSQIQGGGEAFF. The CDR3 DNA reads TGCGCCAGCAGTCAAATACAGGGCGGGGGTGAAGCTTTCTTT.

CDR3 residues: CASSQEAGDQPQHF. CDR3 DNA: TGTGCCAGCAGCCAAGAGGCCGGAGATCAGCCCCAGCATTTT. V is TRBV3-1 (or the pseudogene TRBV3-2) and J is TRBJ1-5; D unclear. The CDR3 has 14 amino acids. V dropped 0 bases and J dropped 5 bases, with 8 bases sitting between them. CDR1 is LGHDT and CDR2 is YNNKEL in the germline V gene (reference sequence).

The J gene is TRBJ2-7, the V gene TRBV5-1; tentatively, D is TRBD1 (6 bases). Looked up from germline, CDR1 is SGHRS and CDR2 is YFSETQ. The CDR3 totals 16 residues. The germline V and J ends were trimmed by 0 bases and 3 bases, with 16 bases remaining between them. DNA for the CDR3: TGCGCCAGCAGCTTGGTCCCAGGGGCAGATCTCTACGAGCAGTACTTC. This codes for CASSLVPGADLYEQYF.

The V and J genes are TRBV11-2 and TRBJ2-5; tentative D call: TRBD1 (6 bases). The CDR3 contains 14 residues. Per germline, CDR1 SGHAT and CDR2 FQNNGV. Trimming removed 4 bases from V and 2 bases from J, with 11 bases in between. The CDR3 spells CASSWGTSQETQYF. In DNA form, the CDR3 reads TGTGCCAGCAGCTGGGGGACATCACAAGAGACCCAGTACTTC.